The 15 T cell receptor beta chains reported below all come from one sample, sequenced in a study of preoperative IRX-2 immunotherapy in early breast cancer. Treatment given: preoperative locoregional IRX-2 cytokine immunotherapy. Clones were sequenced by immunoSEQ multiplex PCR, and TCRdb holds only the in-frame ones, with some missing. The repertoire holds around 95,000 clones, with 86% as singletons. Sequenced material: tumor tissue, taken after IRX-2 immunotherapy. The receptors stem from a human donor with breast cancer.

Here the CDR3 DNA reads TGCGCCAGCAGCTTGGTCTCCGGGAGCTCCTACGAGCAGTACTTC. It is translated as CASSLVSGSSYEQYF. V usage is TRBV5-1 and J usage is TRBJ2-7; TRBD2 is a possible D gene (6 bases). Trimming pared 0 bases from V and 0 bases from J, leaving 10 bases between. Germline CDR1 is SGHRS and CDR2 is YFSETQ. This CDR3 region has 15 residues.

The chain carries TRBV6-8 and TRBJ1-5; D gene unclear. The V gene lost 0 bases and the J gene lost 6 bases, with 9 bases spanning the gap. The CDR3 extends over 14 amino acids. CDR1 is MNHGY, CDR2 SAAAGT, per germline. CDR3 residues: CASSYSRGVQPQHF. The DNA of the CDR3 is TGTGCCAGCAGTTACTCTCGGGGAGTTCAGCCCCAGCATTTT.

V usage is TRBV11-3 and J usage is TRBJ1-1, with 7 bases matching TRBD1. V trimming: 3 bases; J trimming: 2 bases; junction bases outside the gene matches: 9. The CDR3 consists of 16 residues. In germline, CDR1 is SGHNT, CDR2 YENEEA. This CDR3 reads CASSLGRQGLNTEAFF. Here the CDR3 DNA reads TGTGCCAGCAGCTTGGGAAGACAGGGCTTAAACACTGAAGCTTTCTTT.

The chain employs TRBV19 and TRBJ2-7, with a weak D call TRBD2 (6 bases). Deletions cut 3 bases from V and 4 bases from J, with 16 bases between. This CDR3 region has 15 residues. Germline CDR1 and CDR2: LNHDA and SQIVND (reference sequence). The CDR3 here is CASSMSGRGSYEQYF. DNA of the CDR3: TGTGCCAGTAGTATGTCCGGGCGGGGAAGTTACGAGCAGTACTTC.

The CDR3 here is CASSLQLSGANVLTF. The CDR3 DNA sequence: TGCGCCAGCAGCTTACAGTTATCAGGGGCCAACGTCCTGACTTTC. This chain connects TRBV5-1 to TRBJ2-6; D is undetermined. The V end was cut by 2 bases, the J end by 4 bases, with 10 bases between. Per germline, CDR1 SGHRS and CDR2 YFSETQ. The CDR3 is 15 residues long.

This clone was recorded a few times. This chain connects TRBV29-1 to TRBJ1-3, with D possibly TRBD1 on 5 matching bases. The V gene lost 1 base and the J gene lost 6 bases, with 16 bases spanning the gap. CDR1 SQVTM and CDR2 ANQGSEA come from the germline V gene. The CDR3 covers 15 residues. The CDR3 region has the DNA TGCAGCGTTGAAGGGGGGGACCAACCCCAAAACACCATATATTTT. Translating gives CSVEGGDQPQNTIYF.

This chain links TRBV7-8 with TRBJ2-7; D is possibly TRBD2 (6 bases). The CDR3 loop spans 13 amino acids. V lost 4 bases to trimming and J lost 5 bases, with 12 bases between them. The germline CDR1 and CDR2 sequences are SGHVS and FQNEAQ. DNA of the CDR3: TGTGCCAGCAGCTCGCCCTGGGGGGACGAGCAGTACTTC. Protein: CASSSPWGDEQYF.

This chain links TRBV28 with TRBJ1-2; no firm D call. CDR1 and CDR2 from the germline V gene are MDHEN and SYDVKM. Deletions cut 5 bases from V and 2 bases from J, with 18 bases between. CDR3 length: 16 amino acids. CDR3 nucleotide sequence: TGTGCCAGCAGTAGGGCTGATAGGATGTCGAACTATGGCTACACCTTC. This translates into CASSRADRMSNYGYTF.

The V gene is TRBV14, the J gene TRBJ2-5, with TRBD1 identical over 9 bases. The germline CDR1 and CDR2 sequences are SGHDN and FVKESK. The CDR3 has 15 amino acids. V trimming: 5 bases; J trimming: 5 bases; junction bases outside the gene matches: 9. The CDR3 DNA reads as TGTGCCAGCAGCTTCCCAGGGACAGGGTGGGAGACCCAGTACTTC. Encoded protein: CASSFPGTGWETQYF.

This rearrangement joins TRBV19 to TRBJ1-5; tentative D call: TRBD1 (5 bases). The CDR3 runs 16 residues. The V and J ends lost 3 bases and 4 bases respectively, with 16 bases between them. Germline V lookup: CDR1 LNHDA, CDR2 SQIVND (reference sequence). CDR3 nucleotide sequence: TGTGCCAGTAGTATCAGATTTGGGGCAGCAAATCAGCCCCAGCATTTT. This gives the protein CASSIRFGAANQPQHF. Filled out from reference TRBV19 and TRBJ1-5, the complete variable domain reads DGGITQSPKYLFRKEGQNVTLSCEQNLNHDAMYWYRQDPGQGLRLIYYSQIVNDFQKGDIAEGYSVSREKKESFPLTVTSAQKNPTAFYLCASSIRFGAANQPQHFGDGTRLSIL.

This clone was detected only once. This chain joins TRBV6-4 and TRBJ1-6, with 7 bases matching TRBD1. Trimming at V came to 5 bases and at J to 7 bases, leaving 5 bases not matched to a gene. The CDR3 is 14 amino acids. Per germline, CDR1 MRHNA and CDR2 SNTAGT. CDR3 protein: CASSQRQGNSPLHF. CDR3 nucleotide sequence: TGTGCCAGCAGTCAACGACAGGGAAATTCACCCCTCCACTTT.

The V and J genes are TRBV11-3 and TRBJ1-2; perhaps TRBD1 as D (5 bases). The germline CDR1 and CDR2 sequences are SGHNT and YENEEA. With 1 base removed from V and 8 bases from J, the gap between germline ends came to 17 bases. This CDR3 is 15 amino acids long. The CDR3 nucleotides read TGTGCCAGCAGCTTAGTGTCCGGCCAGGGTGAGGGCTACACCTTC. Encoded protein: CASSLVSGQGEGYTF.

The rearrangement uses TRBV11-3 and TRBJ1-4; D possibly corresponds to TRBD1 (5 bases). V lost 6 bases and J lost 1, with 18 bases in between. Germline-derived CDR1 and CDR2 are SGHNT and YENEEA. The length of the CDR3 is 17 residues. CDR3 region: CASSGDLRTETNEKLFF. In DNA, the CDR3 is TGTGCCAGCAGTGGGGACCTCAGGACGGAAACTAATGAAAAACTGTTTTTT.

The chain uses TRBV10-2 and TRBJ2-1; 13 bases match TRBD2. The V and J ends lost 3 bases and 7 bases, in that order; junction bases with no gene match: 3. Germline loops: CDR1 WSHSY, CDR2 SAAADI. The CDR3 loop spans 15 amino acids. The CDR3 bases are TGCGCCAGCAGTGAACTAGCGGGAGGGGTAAATGAGCAGTTCTTC. Residues: CASSELAGGVNEQFF.

V usage is TRBV5-1 and J usage is TRBJ2-1, with 8 bases lining up with TRBD1. V trimming: 4 bases; J trimming: 6 bases; junction bases outside the gene matches: 6. In germline, CDR1 is SGHRS, CDR2 YFSETQ. This CDR3 has 14 residues. The DNA for the CDR3 is TGCGCCAGCAGCGTGAGACAGGGGTCCAATGAGCAGTTCTTC. It yields the protein CASSVRQGSNEQFF.